The rows below give T cell receptor beta chains drawn from one sample of a study of CD8+CD57+ T cells in acquired aplastic anemia. One entry per CDR3 protein, called by TCRdb with MiXCR from the reads. The data contain about 170,000 distinct CDR3 sequences, under 55% of them singletons. The sequenced sample was sorted CD4+, CD8+, or CD8+CD57+ T cells (not recorded which) from PBMCs. These receptors originate from a human donor with aplastic anemia. CDR3s include the opening cysteine and the closing phenylalanine or tryptophan. Fields, in order: J gene, V gene, D gene, clone size, CDR3 DNA, CDR3 protein. A D gene is named only where the DNA matches it firmly. The size field is filled for only some rows; it gives once, few, many or a size class.

TRBJ2-1,TRBV6-1,TRBD2,many,TGTGCCAGCTCAGATAGCGGGGGGTACAGGAATGAGCAGTTCTTC,CASSDSGGYRNEQFF
TRBJ2-3,TRBV6-2/TRBV6-3,TRBD2,few,TGTGCCAGCACCCTTAGCGGGGGGAGCACAGATACGCAGTATTTT,CASTLSGGSTDTQYF
TRBJ1-2,TRBV19,TRBD1,once,TGTGCCAGTAGGGTCGGGACAGCTACGTATGGCTACACCTTC,CASRVGTATYGYTF
TRBJ2-5,TRBV7-7,TRBD1,few,TGTGCTAGCAGCTTAGGGGGACAGCAAGAGACCCAGTACTTC,CASSLGGQQETQYF
TRBJ2-7,TRBV6-1,TRBD2,many,TGTGCCAGCAGACGACCTAGCGGGGGGCCCTACGAGCAGTACTTC,CASRRPSGGPYEQYF
TRBJ1-4,TRBV15,-,-,TGTGCCACCAGCGAGCCGGGGGTTGCAAAACTGTTTTTT,CATSEPGVAKLFF
TRBJ2-1,TRBV7-2,TRBD1,many,TGTGCCAGCGGCGGACAGGGTAGGGATGAGCAGTTCTTC,CASGGQGRDEQFF
TRBJ1-4,TRBV15,-,-,TGTGCCACCAGCAGTACGAGGTTAGCCGGTGAAAAACTGTTTTTT,CATSSTRLAGEKLFF
TRBJ2-3,TRBV11-2,TRBD2,-,TGTGCCAGCTCACCACTTGTTCGCGGGGGGAGCACAGATACGCAGTATTTT,CASSPLVRGGSTDTQYF
TRBJ1-3,TRBV29-1,TRBD1,many,TGCAGCGCCGGGACAGGGTTACGGGGAAACACCATATATTTT,CSAGTGLRGNTIYF
TRBJ2-7,TRBV5-1,-,many,TGCGCCAGCAGCTTGGCCGGGGACCTTACCTACGAGCAGTACTTC,CASSLAGDLTYEQYF
TRBJ2-5,TRBV6-6,TRBD2,many,TGTGCCAGCAGTTCCGCTAGCGGGGGGAGGGAGACCCAGTACTTC,CASSSASGGRETQYF
TRBJ2-3,TRBV7-8,-,-,TGTGCCAGCAGCTTAGCGCGGGGATTCGACACAGATACGCAGTATTTT,CASSLARGFDTDTQYF
TRBJ1-2,TRBV6-1,-,many,TGTGCCAGCCGGAGGGATTGGGGCTATGGCTACACCTTC,CASRRDWGYGYTF
TRBJ2-7,TRBV19,TRBD2,-,TGTGCCAGTAGTCCTAGCGGGAGGAGCTCCTACGAGCAGTACTTC,CASSPSGRSSYEQYF
TRBJ2-5,TRBV7-8,-,-,TGTGCCAGCAGCTTAATGCGGGGAGAGACCCAGTACTTC,CASSLMRGETQYF
TRBJ1-4,TRBV20-1,-,-,TGCAGTGCCCCTGAGGGGGGAGAAAAACTGTTTTTT,CSAPEGGEKLFF
TRBJ2-7,TRBV20-1,-,-,TGCAGTGCCCCACCGGGTGGGGGCGGCGAGCAGTACTTC,CSAPPGGGGEQYF
TRBJ1-2,TRBV28,TRBD1,few,TGTGCCTGTATCCGGGACAGGGGGCTCGGCTACACCTTC,CACIRDRGLGYTF
TRBJ2-5,TRBV6-1,TRBD2,-,TGTGCCAGCAGTCTCCAGGCCAGCGGGAGAGTCGATCAGTACTTC,CASSLQASGRVDQYF
TRBJ1-1,TRBV19,TRBD1,many,TGTGCCAGTAGTCCTAGGACAGGGACGAACACTGAAGCTTTCTTT,CASSPRTGTNTEAFF
TRBJ1-1,TRBV18,TRBD1,-,TGTGCCAGCTCACCAGAGGAGGACAGGACGATGAACACTGGAGCTTTCTTT,CASSPEEDRTMNTGAFF
TRBJ1-5,TRBV7-8,-,-,TGTGCCAGCAGCCAAGACTGGGGGGGCAGCAGCAATCAGCCCCAGCATTTT,CASSQDWGGSSNQPQHF
TRBJ1-6,TRBV11-2,-,many,TGTGCCAGCAACCACGATTTGGGCAGCTCTTCACCCCTCCACTTT,CASNHDLGSSSPLHF
TRBJ1-1,TRBV19,TRBD1,many,TGTGCCAGTAGTCCCACAGGGGTCGCATGGACTGAAGCTTTCTTT,CASSPTGVAWTEAFF
TRBJ1-3,TRBV29-1,-,-,TGCAGCGTTGGAACAGGGACTGGAAACACCATATATTTT,CSVGTGTGNTIYF
TRBJ1-2,TRBV6-5,-,many,TGTGCCAGCAGCCAACGGGAAAACTATGGCTACACCTTC,CASSQRENYGYTF
TRBJ1-6,TRBV25-1,-,few,TGTGCCAGCAGTGATCCGGGTTATAATTCACCCCTCCACTTT,CASSDPGYNSPLHF
TRBJ2-3,TRBV5-4,TRBD2,-,TGTGCCAGCAGCTCGGCGGGGGGGCTCAACACAGATGCGCAGTATTTT,CASSSAGGLNTDAQYF
TRBJ2-7,TRBV10-3,TRBD1,many,TGTGCCATCAGTGGGGGCACACAGGGGGGCTACGAGCAGTACTTC,CAISGGTQGGYEQYF
TRBJ2-7,TRBV9,TRBD2,few,TGTGCCAGCAGCGTAGGGGTCGGGGGGGCAGGTGAGCAGTACTTC,CASSVGVGGAGEQYF
TRBJ2-3,TRBV6-1,-,-,TGTGCCAGCAGACCTCGAAGCGGCGCCAGCACAGATACGCGGTATTTT,CASRPRSGASTDTRYF
TRBJ1-6,TRBV2,-,-,TGTGCCAGCGTCTGGGGACGGTCTGATTCACCCCTCCACTTT,CASVWGRSDSPLHF
TRBJ1-5,TRBV24-1,-,-,TGTGCCACCAGTGACACGAAGGGCCGGGGCAATCAGCCCCAGCATTTT,CATSDTKGRGNQPQHF
TRBJ2-3,TRBV15,-,many,TGTGCCACCAGCAGAGATCGAGGGTTATTCACAGATACGCAGTATTTT,CATSRDRGLFTDTQYF
TRBJ2-3,TRBV5-1,TRBD2,many,TGCGCCAGCAGCGAGGGGACTAGCGGGGGGACTAGCACAGATACGCAGTATTTT,CASSEGTSGGTSTDTQYF
TRBJ1-1,TRBV3-1,TRBD1,-,TGTGCCAGCAGCCGCCCGACAGGGGGCGCGGAAACTTTCTTT,CASSRPTGGAETFF
TRBJ1-5,TRBV10-3,-,-,TGTGCCATCAGTGAGTCAGCTAGCAATCAGCCCCAGCATTTT,CAISESASNQPQHF
TRBJ1-1,TRBV20-1,TRBD1,-,TGCAGTGCCTCCGGGGACAGCACGAACACTGAAGCTTTCTTT,CSASGDSTNTEAFF
TRBJ2-3,TRBV5-4,TRBD2,many,TGTGCCAGCAGCTTGGAGCGGGGATCCGATACGCAGTATTTT,CASSLERGSDTQYF
TRBJ2-1,TRBV16,TRBD2,many,TGTGCCAGCAGCCAAAGCGCGGGCGGGGGAAGGGAGCAGTTCTTC,CASSQSAGGGREQFF
TRBJ1-5,TRBV10-2,-,-,TGCGCCAGCAGTGAGTCGATCTCCCACCCTCAGCCCCAGCATTTT,CASSESISHPQPQHF
TRBJ2-5,TRBV19,-,-,TGTGCCAGTAGTACCAGGGGTTTGGAGACCCAGTACTTC,CASSTRGLETQYF
TRBJ1-3,TRBV19,-,many,TGTGCCAGTAGTATTCGGACACTCTCTGGAAACACCATATATTTT,CASSIRTLSGNTIYF
TRBJ1-1,TRBV2,-,once,TGTGCCAGCAGCGATACGGGAGGCCTCTCGACCACCATCAACACTGGAGCTTTCTTT,CASSDTGGLSTTINTGAFF
TRBJ1-4,TRBV2,TRBD1,-,TGTGCCAGCAGGGACAGGGTTGATGAAAAACTGTTTTTT,CASRDRVDEKLFF
TRBJ1-6,TRBV2,-,many,TGTGCCAGCAGTGAGACACGCCCGGATAATTCACCCCTCCACTTT,CASSETRPDNSPLHF
TRBJ2-5,TRBV5-1,TRBD1,many,TGCGCCAGCAGCCGTACAGGGGGCGTGGAGACCCAGTACTTC,CASSRTGGVETQYF
TRBJ1-1,TRBV20-1,-,few,TGCAGTGCCCTCCTAGGGGGGGCAGGCACTGAAGCTTTCTTT,CSALLGGAGTEAFF
TRBJ1-5,TRBV12-3/TRBV12-4,TRBD1,many,TGTGCCAGCAGCTTGGACAGGTTCGACAATCAGCCCCAGCATTTT,CASSLDRFDNQPQHF
TRBJ2-6,TRBV7-3,-,many,TGTGCCAGCAGCCCGGGACCCGGGGCCAACGTCCTGACTTTC,CASSPGPGANVLTF
TRBJ1-3,TRBV6-1,-,many,TGTGCCAGCTACGACGGTATGAACTCTGGAAACACCATATATTTT,CASYDGMNSGNTIYF
TRBJ2-5,TRBV7-9,TRBD1,-,TGTGCCAGCAGCCGAAGGACAGGGGGCGCGGAGACCCAGTACTTC,CASSRRTGGAETQYF
TRBJ1-1,TRBV7-3,-,many,TGTGCCAGCAGCTTAAGCGCAGCGAACACTGAAGCTTTCTTT,CASSLSAANTEAFF
TRBJ2-5,TRBV11-1,-,-,TGTGCCAGCAGCATCCTAGGGGTGTATCAAGAGACCCAGTACTTC,CASSILGVYQETQYF
TRBJ2-3,TRBV20-1,TRBD1,-,TGCAGTGCTGGTATCCAAACCGGGACAGGGGGCGGCACAGATACGCAGTATTTT,CSAGIQTGTGGGTDTQYF
TRBJ2-5,TRBV3-1,-,many,TGTGCCAGCAGCCCCTTAAGGGGCGGGGAGACCCAGTACTTC,CASSPLRGGETQYF